The entry below describes one TCR beta chain. Only one count was recorded for this clone. No cognate antigen has been identified for it. The record has no base qualities; no much larger clone is one base away. V is cut by 0 bases and J by 1 base, and the space between the germline ends is 9 bases. Taken from the germline V gene (reference sequence), the CDR1 and CDR2 loops are PRHDT and FYEKMQ. The cysteine opens and the phenylalanine closes a CDR3 of 15 amino acids. The DNA shown is the 45-base CDR3, in frame from base 1. The source of the sample is a study of OX40 agonist ivuxolimab in advanced cancers. Turning to the overall study: Ivuxolimab was an agonistic, fully human IgG2 monoclonal antibody directed against OX40 (CD134), a costimulatory receptor. Intravenous ivuxolimab was administered to patients every 2 weeks at six dose levels: 0.01, 0.1, 0.3, 1.5, 3 and 10 mg/kg. Of the roughly 54 dose-escalation patients, hepatocellular carcinoma was present in about 20, melanoma in roughly 15, renal cell carcinoma in 9 and head and neck cancer in 9. In the dose-escalation cohort, more than 80% of patients were male, and the mean age was around 60 years with a range of roughly 20 to 80. Prior anti-PD-1, anti-PD-L1 or anti-CTLA-4 therapy was permitted, and approximately 40% of dose-escalation patients had received checkpoint inhibitors. Partial responses were achieved by three dose-escalation patients, of whom one had hepatocellular carcinoma and two had cutaneous melanoma. The purpose of peripheral TCRbeta sequencing was to test whether ivuxolimab changed TCR sequence diversity and led to clonal T-cell expansion. The paper reports the monotherapy dose-escalation portion (N ≈ 50 patients) of the phase I ivuxolimab trial.

Study-wide findings and limitations: Low levels of normalized T-cell clonal expansion were also seen in some patients who did not respond. After ivuxolimab, expanded clones were on average more numerous among CD8+ T cells than among CD4+ T cells. In the 0.1-3.0 mg/kg groups, partial responders were among the patients with the lowest normalized peripheral clonal expansion, particularly in CD8+ T cells. Which antigens the clonally expanded peripheral T cells were specific for was not determined. At doses of 0.1 to 3.0 mg/kg, clonal expansion of both CD4+ and CD8+ T cells in blood was seen between baseline and week 6.

Patients with a history of autoimmune disease or receiving systemic immunosuppression were excluded from the trial. Peripheral blood for TCR sequencing was collected from all dose cohorts at baseline, on cycle 4 day 1, and on cycle 7 day 1. The samples were drawn from a first-in-human, open-label, multicenter phase I dose-escalation trial of ivuxolimab. Adults with locally advanced or metastatic head and neck squamous cell, hepatocellular, melanoma or renal cell carcinoma were enrolled in the trial. Before TCR sequencing, CD4+ and CD8+ T cells were separately sorted from peripheral blood. To sequence the TCRbeta CDR3 region, genomic DNA was isolated from the sorted cells. The immunoSEQ Assay was used for sequencing of TCRbeta CDR3 regions. TCRdb carries this immuneACCESS record with in-frame sequences only. Its versions omit some clonotypes, under half of them owing to an unresolved V gene in the studies checked, with the rest unexplained. The sample table shows 50,000 to 70,000 clones, and around 93% are seen once. Together, the top ten hold 3.8% of the sample.

The origin of this receptor is an adult with an advanced solid tumor such as melanoma, head and neck, liver or kidney cancer. The rearrangement joined TRBV13 to TRBJ1-1; the D gene is perhaps TRBD1, on 5 matching bases. Sample: CD4+ or CD8+ T cells sorted from blood, taken in a trial of the OX40 agonist ivuxolimab. The bases are TGTGCCAGCAGCTTAGGTATAGGGGAGAACACTGAAGCTTTCTTT. This codes for CASSLGIGENTEAFF.